This T cell receptor beta chain was observed in a study of shared clonotypes between healthy human individuals. A remark on this clone: This same CDR3 is encoded by further DNA sequences in the sample.

Free of recent acute infections or vaccinations, the donors were healthy HIV-negative adults. The repertoire was sequenced with immunoSEQ multiplex PCR; TCRdb's copy has only in-frame clones and lacks some. Among around 2.5 million clones listed, approximately 94% were seen once. Source material: naive CD4+ T cells from PBMCs. The subset: CD45RA+ positively selected. The sequence was collected from a young man in good health. Some clones in this sample may be carry-over from other donors' samples.

The CDR3 DNA reads as TGCGCCAGCAGCTTGAACGGGGATTACAATGAGCAGTTCTTC. This codes for CASSLNGDYNEQFF. The J gene is TRBJ2-1, the V gene TRBV5-1; D possibly corresponds to TRBD2 (5 bases). Germline CDR1 is SGHRS and CDR2 is YFSETQ. Trimming shortened V by 1 base and J by 4 bases, and 9 bases separated the two germline ends. This CDR3 has 14 residues.